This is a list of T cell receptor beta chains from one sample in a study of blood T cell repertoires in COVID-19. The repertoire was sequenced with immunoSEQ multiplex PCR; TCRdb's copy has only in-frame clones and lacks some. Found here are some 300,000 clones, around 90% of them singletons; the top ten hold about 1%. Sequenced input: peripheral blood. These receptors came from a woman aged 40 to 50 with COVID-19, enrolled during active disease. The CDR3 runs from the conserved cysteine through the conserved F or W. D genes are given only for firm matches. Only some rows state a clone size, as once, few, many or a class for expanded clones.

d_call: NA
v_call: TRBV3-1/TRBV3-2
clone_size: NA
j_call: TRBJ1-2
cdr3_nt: TGTGCCAGCAGAGGAGGGACCAACTATGGCTACACCTTC
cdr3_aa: CASRGGTNYGYTF

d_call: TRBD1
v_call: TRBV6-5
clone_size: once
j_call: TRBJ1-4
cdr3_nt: TGTGCCAGCAGGAGGGGGACAGGGATTGTAAAACTGTTTTTT
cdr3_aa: CASRRGTGIVKLFF

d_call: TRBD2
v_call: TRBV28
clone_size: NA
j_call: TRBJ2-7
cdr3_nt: TGTGCCAGCAGTTTCGTAGCGGGGGGTCATTACGAGCAGTACTTC
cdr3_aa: CASSFVAGGHYEQYF

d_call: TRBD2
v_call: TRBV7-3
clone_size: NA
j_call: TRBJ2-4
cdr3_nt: TGTGCCAGCAGCCCCGGGACTAGCGGGGGGGCCGGGCTAGCCAAAAACATTCAGTACTTC
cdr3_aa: CASSPGTSGGAGLAKNIQYF

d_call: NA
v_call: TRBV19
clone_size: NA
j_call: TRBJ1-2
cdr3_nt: TGTGCCAGTAGCCTGACGGGGGGAACTAACTATGGCTACACCTTC
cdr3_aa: CASSLTGGTNYGYTF

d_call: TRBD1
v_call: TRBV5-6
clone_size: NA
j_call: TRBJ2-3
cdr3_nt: TGTGCCAGCAGTCCGCAGGACAGGGCCCCAGATACGCAGTATTTT
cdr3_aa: CASSPQDRAPDTQYF

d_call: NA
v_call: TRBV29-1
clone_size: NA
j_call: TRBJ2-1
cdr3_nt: TGCAGCGTTGATCTCCGAAAAAGAGGAGAGCAGTTCTTC
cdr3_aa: CSVDLRKRGEQFF

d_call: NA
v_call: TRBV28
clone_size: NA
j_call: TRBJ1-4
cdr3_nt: TGTGCCAGCAGTTTATTTGGGCAGGGTTACGAAAAACTGTTTTTT
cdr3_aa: CASSLFGQGYEKLFF

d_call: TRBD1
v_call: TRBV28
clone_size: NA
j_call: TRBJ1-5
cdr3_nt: TGTGCCAGCTACGACAGGGGGCTTTACGGCGGTGATCAGCCCCAGCATTTT
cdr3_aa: CASYDRGLYGGDQPQHF

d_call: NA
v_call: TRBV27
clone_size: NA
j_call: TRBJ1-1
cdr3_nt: TGTGCCAGCAGTTGGCGGAACAGGGCGACTGAAGCTTTCTTT
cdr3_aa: CASSWRNRATEAFF

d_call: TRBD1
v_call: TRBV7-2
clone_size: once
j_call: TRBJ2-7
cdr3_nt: TGTGCCAGCAGCTCTACTGGACAGGGGGCTTACTACGAGCAGTACTTC
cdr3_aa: CASSSTGQGAYYEQYF

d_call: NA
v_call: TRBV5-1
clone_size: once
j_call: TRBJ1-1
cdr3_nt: TGCGCCAGCAGCTTGGGCGGGAATGGGAACACTGAAGCTTTCTTT
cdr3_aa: CASSLGGNGNTEAFF

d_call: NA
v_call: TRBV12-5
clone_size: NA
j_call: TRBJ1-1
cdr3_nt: TGTGCTAGTGGTTTCGCGGGGGTCGCTGAAGCTTTCTTT
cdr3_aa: CASGFAGVAEAFF

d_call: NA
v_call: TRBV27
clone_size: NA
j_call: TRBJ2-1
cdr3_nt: TGTGCCAGCAGTTTGCAAGGGGGACATAACAATGAGCAGTTCTTC
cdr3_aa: CASSLQGGHNNEQFF

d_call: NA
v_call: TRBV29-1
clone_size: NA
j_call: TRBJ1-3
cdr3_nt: TGCAGCGCTAGGGACATCTCTGGAAACACCATATATTTT
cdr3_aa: CSARDISGNTIYF

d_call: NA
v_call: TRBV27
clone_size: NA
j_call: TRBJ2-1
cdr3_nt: TGTGCCAGCAGTTTCGTCCCCTACGAGGCGCCTTACAATGAGCAGTTCTTC
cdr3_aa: CASSFVPYEAPYNEQFF

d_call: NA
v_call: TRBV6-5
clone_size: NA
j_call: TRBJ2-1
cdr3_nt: TGTGCCAGCACCGCCTTACCACAGGGCGAGCAGTTCTTC
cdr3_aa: CASTALPQGEQFF

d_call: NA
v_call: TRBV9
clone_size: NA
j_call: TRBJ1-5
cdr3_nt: TGTGCCAGCAGCGTAGGACTAGGTCAGCCCCAGCATTTT
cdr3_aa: CASSVGLGQPQHF

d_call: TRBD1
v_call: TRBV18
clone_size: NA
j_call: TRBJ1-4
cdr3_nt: TGTGCCAGCTCAGTGGGACAGGGTAATGAAAAACTGTTTTTT
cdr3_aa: CASSVGQGNEKLFF

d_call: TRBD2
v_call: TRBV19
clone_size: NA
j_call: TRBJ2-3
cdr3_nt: TGTGCCAGTAGTATAGGGGGACCTGGACTAGCGGGAGACGATACGCAGTATTTT
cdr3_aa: CASSIGGPGLAGDDTQYF

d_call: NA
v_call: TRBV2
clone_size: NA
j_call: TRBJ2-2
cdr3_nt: TGTGCCAGCAGTGAATCGGGGAACACCGGGGAGCTGTTTTTT
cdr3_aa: CASSESGNTGELFF

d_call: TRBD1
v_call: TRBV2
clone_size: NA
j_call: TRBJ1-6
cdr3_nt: TGTGCCAGCAGGACAGGGAGGTCAGGATCACCCCTCCACTTT
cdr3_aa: CASRTGRSGSPLHF

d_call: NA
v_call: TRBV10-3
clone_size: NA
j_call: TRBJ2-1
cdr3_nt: TGTGCCATCAGGACCGGAACAGTTACAAGCAATGAGCAGTTCTTC
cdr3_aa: CAIRTGTVTSNEQFF

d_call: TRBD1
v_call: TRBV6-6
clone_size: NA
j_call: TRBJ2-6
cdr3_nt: TGTGCCAGCAGTCGGGCCGCGACAGGGGGCAAGGGTACTGGGGCCAACGTCCTGACTTTC
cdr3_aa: CASSRAATGGKGTGANVLTF

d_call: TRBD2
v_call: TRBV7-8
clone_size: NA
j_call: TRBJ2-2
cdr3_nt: TGTGCCAGCAGTTCTAGCGGGGGTTCCATGCCCACCGGGGAGCTGTTTTTT
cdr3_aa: CASSSSGGSMPTGELFF

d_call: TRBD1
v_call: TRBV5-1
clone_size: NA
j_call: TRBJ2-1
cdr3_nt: TGCGCCAGCAGCCGAGACAGGGTCAATGAGCAGTTCTTC
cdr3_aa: CASSRDRVNEQFF

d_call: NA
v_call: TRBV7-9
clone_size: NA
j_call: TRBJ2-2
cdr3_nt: TGTGCCAGCAGCTTCACAGGGCAATACACCGGGGAGCTGTTTTTT
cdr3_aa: CASSFTGQYTGELFF

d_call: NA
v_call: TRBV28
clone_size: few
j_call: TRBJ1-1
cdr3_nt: TGTGCCAGCAGGTGGACTAACACTGAAGCTTTCTTT
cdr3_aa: CASRWTNTEAFF

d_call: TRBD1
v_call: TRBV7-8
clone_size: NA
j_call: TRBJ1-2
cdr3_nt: TGTGCCAGCAGCTCCGGACAGGGTCTCTATGGCTACACCTTC
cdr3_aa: CASSSGQGLYGYTF

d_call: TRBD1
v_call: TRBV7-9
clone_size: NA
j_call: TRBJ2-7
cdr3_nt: TGTGCCAGCAGCCCGAGGGGGCCAAGCTCCTACGAGCAGTACTTC
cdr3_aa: CASSPRGPSSYEQYF

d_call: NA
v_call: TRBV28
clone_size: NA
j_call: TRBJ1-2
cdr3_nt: TGTGCCAGCAGTTTGTCGGTAAACAGTGGGGGCTACACCTTC
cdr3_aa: CASSLSVNSGGYTF

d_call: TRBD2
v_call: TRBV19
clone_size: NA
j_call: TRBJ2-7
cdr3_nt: TGTGCCAGTAGTATAGAGTCTAGCGGGGCCTACGAGCAGTACTTC
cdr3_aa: CASSIESSGAYEQYF

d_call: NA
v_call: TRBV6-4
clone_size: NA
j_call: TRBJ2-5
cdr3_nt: TGTGCCAGCAGTGACTCGATAGGCGGGCAAGAGACCCAGTACTTC
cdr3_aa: CASSDSIGGQETQYF

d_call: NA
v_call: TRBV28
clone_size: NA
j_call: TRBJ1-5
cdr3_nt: TGTGCCAGCACCCTGTCCGGGAGAAACAATCAGCCCCAGCATTTT
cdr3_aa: CASTLSGRNNQPQHF

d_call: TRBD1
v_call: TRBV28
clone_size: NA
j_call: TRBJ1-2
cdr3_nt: TGTGCCAGCAGTTCCTACGGGACAGGGGAAGGCTACACCTTC
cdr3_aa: CASSSYGTGEGYTF

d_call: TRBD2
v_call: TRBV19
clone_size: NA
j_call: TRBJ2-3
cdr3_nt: TGTGCCAGTAGTCCTCGGACTAGCGGGGGGGCTGCAGATACGCAGTATTTT
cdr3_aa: CASSPRTSGGAADTQYF

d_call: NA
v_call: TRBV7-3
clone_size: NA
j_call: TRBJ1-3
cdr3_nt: TGTGCCAGCAGCAACCTCGAGGGATCTGGAAACACCATATATTTT
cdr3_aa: CASSNLEGSGNTIYF

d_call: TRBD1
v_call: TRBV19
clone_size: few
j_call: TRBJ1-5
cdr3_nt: TGTGCCAGTAGTATAGCAGGGGGCGGCAATCAGCCCCAGCATTTT
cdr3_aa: CASSIAGGGNQPQHF

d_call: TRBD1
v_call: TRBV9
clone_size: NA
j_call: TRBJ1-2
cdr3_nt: TGTGCCAGCAGCGTAAGCTCTCGGTCAGGGGGCTATGGCTACACCTTC
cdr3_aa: CASSVSSRSGGYGYTF

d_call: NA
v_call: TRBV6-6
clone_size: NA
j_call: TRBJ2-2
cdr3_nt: TGTGCCAGCAGGCGGGGCGGCTCCGACTTCACCGGGGAGCTGTTTTTT
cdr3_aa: CASRRGGSDFTGELFF

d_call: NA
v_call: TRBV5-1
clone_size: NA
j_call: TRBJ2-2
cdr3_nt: TGCGCCAGCAGCTTGGATTATTCGAACACCGGGGAGCTGTTTTTT
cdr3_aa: CASSLDYSNTGELFF

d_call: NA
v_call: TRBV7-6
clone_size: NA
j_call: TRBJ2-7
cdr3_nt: TGTGCCAGCAGCCGGACCCCCCAGGGGAACGAGCAGTACTTC
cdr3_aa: CASSRTPQGNEQYF

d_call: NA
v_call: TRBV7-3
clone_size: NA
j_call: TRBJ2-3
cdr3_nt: TGTGCCAGCAGCCGCGCGGGGACAGATACGCAGTATTTT
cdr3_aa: CASSRAGTDTQYF